Listed below are T cell receptor beta chains from one sample, sequenced in a study of blood T cell repertoires in COVID-19. Assay used: immunoSEQ multiplex PCR; TCRdb lists only in-frame clones, some missing. The sample shows just over 300,000 clones, about nine tenths of them seen only once. The sequenced sample consisted of PBMCs or T cells enriched from blood (not recorded which). These receptors came from a man in his thirties or forties who had recovered from COVID-19. The CDR3 runs from the conserved cysteine through the conserved F or W. A D gene is named only where the DNA matches it firmly. Clone size is not always given. Where it is, it says once, few, many or a class for expanded clones.

d_gene	v_gene	abundance	j_gene	CDR3nt	CDR3aa
NA	TRBV5-1	many	TRBJ2-3	TGCGCCAGCAGCCCCAGGGGTCTTGACACAGATACGCAGTATTTT	CASSPRGLDTDTQYF
NA	TRBV10-2	NA	TRBJ2-7	TGCGCCAGCAGTGAGAGGATGAGCGGCTATTACGAGCAGTACTTC	CASSERMSGYYEQYF
TRBD1	TRBV9	NA	TRBJ2-3	TGTGCCAGCAGTGACGAACAGGGGAACACAGATACGCAGTATTTT	CASSDEQGNTDTQYF
TRBD1	TRBV19	NA	TRBJ1-3	TGTGCCAGTACCATCGGACAGGGGGGATTCACCATATATTTT	CASTIGQGGFTIYF
NA	TRBV5-6	few	TRBJ1-2	TGTGCCAGCAGCTTTGAGGAGTATGGCTACACCTTC	CASSFEEYGYTF
TRBD1	TRBV24-1	NA	TRBJ2-4	TGTGCCACCAGTGATCCGAAAGCCGGGACAGGGGGCCTCAGGGACATTCAGTACTTC	CATSDPKAGTGGLRDIQYF
NA	TRBV30	NA	TRBJ1-1	TGTGCCTGGACCTGGTTGGCTCGAAACACTGAAGCTTTCTTT	CAWTWLARNTEAFF
TRBD1	TRBV5-4	NA	TRBJ2-1	TGTGCCAGCAGCTTGGTAGGACAGGGTCTCTACAATGAGCAGTTCTTC	CASSLVGQGLYNEQFF
TRBD1	TRBV6-5	NA	TRBJ2-1	TGTGCCAGCAGTTACTCCCGGACAGGGGTTGACAATGAGCAGTTCTTC	CASSYSRTGVDNEQFF
TRBD1	TRBV2	NA	TRBJ2-7	TGTGCCAGCACGGGACAGAACGAGCAGTACTTC	CASTGQNEQYF
NA	TRBV28	NA	TRBJ1-2	TGTGCCAGCACCCCGGGTTGGGCAGGGGCGCATGGCTACACCTTC	CASTPGWAGAHGYTF
NA	TRBV11-3	NA	TRBJ2-3	TGTGCCAGCAGCCCTGGGGCGGGGTTCGGTACGCAGTATTTT	CASSPGAGFGTQYF
TRBD2	TRBV19	NA	TRBJ2-1	TGTGCCAGTAGTGGGGGGGAACATCTCGACAATGAGCAGTTCTTC	CASSGGEHLDNEQFF
NA	TRBV6-4	NA	TRBJ1-2	TGTGCCAGCAGTGACTCGGGGAGGCCGAGGGGTGGCTACACCTTC	CASSDSGRPRGGYTF
NA	TRBV12-2	NA	TRBJ2-1	TGTGCAAGTTACGAGGGATGGACTAGCGGGGGCTCCTACAATGAGCAGTTCTTC	CASYEGWTSGGSYNEQFF
NA	TRBV20-1	NA	TRBJ2-5	TGCAGTGCTAGTCGGACAGGGAGGGAGCAAGAGACCCAGTACTTC	CSASRTGREQETQYF
NA	TRBV6-5	NA	TRBJ1-1	TGTGCCAGCAGTTACCGACAGGCGGGGAACACTGAAGCTTTCTTT	CASSYRQAGNTEAFF
TRBD1	TRBV5-8	once	TRBJ2-7	TGTGCCAGCAGGAAAACCGGGACAGGGCACGAGCAGTACTTC	CASRKTGTGHEQYF
TRBD1	TRBV12-5	NA	TRBJ2-2	TGTGCTAGTGGTTTGTTCACGGGACAGGCCTCGAACACCGGGGAGCTGTTTTTT	CASGLFTGQASNTGELFF
NA	TRBV9	NA	TRBJ2-7	TGTGCCAGCAGCCTTAGCCCCACCGGGGAGCAGTACTTC	CASSLSPTGEQYF
TRBD1	TRBV11-2	few	TRBJ1-1	TGTGCCAGCAACGGCAGGGGGCGCCCTGAAGCTTTCTTT	CASNGRGRPEAFF
TRBD2	TRBV10-2	NA	TRBJ2-7	TGCGCCAGCAGAGTTAGCGGGGTCAGCTCCTACGAGCAGTACTTC	CASRVSGVSSYEQYF
NA	TRBV6-1	NA	TRBJ2-3	TGTGCCAGCAGTGAAGAGATACCCGGGACTCATAAACCCGCCCCAGATACGCAGTATTTT	CASSEEIPGTHKPAPDTQYF
TRBD2	TRBV7-9	NA	TRBJ2-7	TGTGCCAGCAGCTTGCCTAGCGGGAGGGAGGGCTACGAGCAGTACTTC	CASSLPSGREGYEQYF
TRBD2	TRBV28	NA	TRBJ2-5	TGTGCCAGCAGTCCCCGAGAGCGGGGGGAAGAGACCCAGTACTTC	CASSPRERGEETQYF